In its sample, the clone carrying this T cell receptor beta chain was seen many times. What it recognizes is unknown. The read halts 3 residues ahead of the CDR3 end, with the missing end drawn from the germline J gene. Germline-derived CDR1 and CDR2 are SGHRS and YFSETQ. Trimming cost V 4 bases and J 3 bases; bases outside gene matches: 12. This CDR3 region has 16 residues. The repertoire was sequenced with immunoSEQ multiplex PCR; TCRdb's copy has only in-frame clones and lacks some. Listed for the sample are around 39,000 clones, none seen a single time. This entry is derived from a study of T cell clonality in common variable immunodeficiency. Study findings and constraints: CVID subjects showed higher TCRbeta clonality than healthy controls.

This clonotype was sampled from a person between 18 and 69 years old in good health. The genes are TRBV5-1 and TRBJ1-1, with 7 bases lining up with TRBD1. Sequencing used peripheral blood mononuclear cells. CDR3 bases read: TGCGCCAGCAGCGGGGGACAGCCAAATGGGGACACTGAA. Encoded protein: CASSGGQPNGDTE. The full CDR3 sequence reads CASSGGQPNGDTEAFF.